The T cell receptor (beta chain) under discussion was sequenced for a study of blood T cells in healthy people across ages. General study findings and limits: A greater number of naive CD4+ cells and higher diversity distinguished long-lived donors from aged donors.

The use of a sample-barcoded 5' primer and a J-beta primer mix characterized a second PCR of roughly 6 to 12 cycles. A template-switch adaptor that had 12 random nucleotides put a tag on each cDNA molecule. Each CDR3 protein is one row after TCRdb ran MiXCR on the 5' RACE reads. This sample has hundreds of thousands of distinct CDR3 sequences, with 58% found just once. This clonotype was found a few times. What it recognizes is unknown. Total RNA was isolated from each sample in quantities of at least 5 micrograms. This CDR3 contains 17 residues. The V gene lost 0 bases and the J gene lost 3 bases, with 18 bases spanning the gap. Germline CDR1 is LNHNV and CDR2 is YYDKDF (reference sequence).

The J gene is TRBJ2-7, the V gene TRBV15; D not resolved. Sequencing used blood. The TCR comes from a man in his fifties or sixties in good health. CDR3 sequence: CATSRDPRRGESYEQYF. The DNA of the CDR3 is TGTGCCACCAGCAGAGATCCAAGGCGAGGAGAAAGCTACGAGCAGTACTTC. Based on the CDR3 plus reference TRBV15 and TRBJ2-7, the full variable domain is DAMVIQNPRYQVTQFGKPVTLSCSQTLNHNVMYWYQQKSSQAPKLLFHYYDKDFNNEADTPDNFQSRRPNTSFCFLDIRSPGLGDTAMYLCATSRDPRRGESYEQYFGPGTRLTVT.